The sequence of this T cell receptor (beta chain) was determined in a study of cytomegalovirus exposure and HLA in healthy donors. Concerning this clone: Its antigen is currently unknown. Different DNA sequences within this sample yield the same CDR3.

Per the germline V gene, CDR1 is ENHRY and CDR2 is SYGVKD. V lost 8 bases and J lost 2, with 10 bases in between. The CDR3 covers 13 residues. 13 Jbeta primers and 60 Vbeta primers were used for the PCR. As handled by the study authors: Per a later analysis, the number of unique TCR beta chains was roughly 83 million, of which roughly 10 million were shared. Here immunoSEQ multiplex PCR was the method, and the copy in TCRdb shows in-frame clones only, minus some. D and trimming come from the DNA, and the V and J calls and clone size come from that table. The sample lists roughly 160,000 clones, about 85% occurring once. The study, taken as a whole, reports: Later on, an analysis tied some 17,000 TCR beta sequences to HLA alleles at 0.05 false discovery rate. Indistinguishable V segments, including TRBV6-2 and TRBV6-3, were excluded.

The rearrangement links TRBV10-3 to TRBJ1-3, with D possibly TRBD1 on 5 matching bases. Material: PBMCs. The clonotype was recovered from a boy younger than 10 in good health and CMV-seronegative. The CDR3 DNA reads TGTGCCATCGGGGCAGATGCTGGAAACACCATATATTTT. Its translation is CAIGADAGNTIYF.